This T cell receptor beta chain comes out of a study of shared clonotypes between healthy human individuals. TCRdb's copy holds only in-frame clones and misses some; the assay was immunoSEQ multiplex PCR. The table records 450,000 to 650,000 clones, roughly four fifths of them present only once. Trimming removed 3 bases from V and 4 bases from J; junction bases left unmatched: 10. The CDR3 consists of 18 residues. Germline assignment: CDR1 MNHEY and CDR2 SMNVEV (reference sequence). The rearrangement links TRBV27 to TRBJ2-6; the match to TRBD1 covers 9 bases. Sequencing was done on a sample of PBMCs. This sequence originates from a woman between 40 and 50 years old in good health. Some clones in this sample may be carry-over from other donors' samples. The CDR3 region has the DNA TGTGCCAGCAGTTTGGAGGACGGACAGGGGCGAGGGGCCAACGTCCTGACTTTC. It specifies CASSLEDGQGRGANVLTF.